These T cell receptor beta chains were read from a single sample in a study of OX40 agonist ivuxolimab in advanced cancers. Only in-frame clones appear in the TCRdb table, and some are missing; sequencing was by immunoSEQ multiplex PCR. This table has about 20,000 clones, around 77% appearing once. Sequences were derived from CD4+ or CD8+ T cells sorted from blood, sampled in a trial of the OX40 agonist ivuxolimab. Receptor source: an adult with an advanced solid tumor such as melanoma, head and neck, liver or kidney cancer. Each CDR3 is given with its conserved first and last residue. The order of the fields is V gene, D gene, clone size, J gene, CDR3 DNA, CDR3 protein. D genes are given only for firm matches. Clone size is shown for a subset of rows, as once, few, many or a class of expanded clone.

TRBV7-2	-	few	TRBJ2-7	TGTGCCAGCAGTCTTCCTGGGGGCTACGAGCAGTACTTC	CASSLPGGYEQYF
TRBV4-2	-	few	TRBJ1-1	TGTGCCAGCAGCCAAGACTTCCGGCGAAACACTGAAGCTTTCTTT	CASSQDFRRNTEAFF
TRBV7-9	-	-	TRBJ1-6	TGTGCCAGCAGCTTAGGGCGGGGGGCTAATTCACCCCTCCACTTT	CASSLGRGANSPLHF
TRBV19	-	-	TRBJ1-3	TGTGCCACCTCCTGGGACACCATATATTTT	CATSWDTIYF
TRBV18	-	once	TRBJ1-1	TGTGCCAGCTCATCCGACTGGGGACAACGAGTCATGAACACTGAAGCTTTCTTT	CASSSDWGQRVMNTEAFF
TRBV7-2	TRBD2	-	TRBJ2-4	TGTGCCAGCAGCTTAGAAAGGCGGGGGGTGGCCAAAAACATTCAGTACTTC	CASSLERRGVAKNIQYF
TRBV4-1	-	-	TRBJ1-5	TGCGCCAGCAGCCAAGCTGGGATGGAGAGCAATCAGCCCCAGCATTTT	CASSQAGMESNQPQHF
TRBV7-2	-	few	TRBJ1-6	TGTGCCAGCACCCCGTGGGGGGACGGATCACCCCTCCACTTT	CASTPWGDGSPLHF
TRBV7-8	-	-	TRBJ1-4	TGTGCCAGCAGCTTTGTGTACGGAACTAATGAAAAACTGTTTTTT	CASSFVYGTNEKLFF
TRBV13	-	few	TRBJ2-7	TGTGCCAGCAGTGGAGTCTACGAGCAGTACTTC	CASSGVYEQYF
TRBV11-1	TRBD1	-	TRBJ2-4	TGTGCCAGCAGCGGAAGGACAGGTTGGCCCAAAAACATTCAGTACTTC	CASSGRTGWPKNIQYF
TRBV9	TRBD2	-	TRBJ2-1	TGTGCCAGCAGCCCTAGCGGGGGGGCTAAAAATGAGCAGTTCTTC	CASSPSGGAKNEQFF
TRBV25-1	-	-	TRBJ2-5	TGTGCCAGCAGCGATCTACAGGGCGGGTACCAAGAGACCCAGTACTTC	CASSDLQGGYQETQYF
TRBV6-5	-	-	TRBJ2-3	TGTGCCAGCAGTTATGGCAGGGCCGGTACGCAGTATTTT	CASSYGRAGTQYF
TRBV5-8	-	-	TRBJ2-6	TGTGCCAGCAGCGCGGGCTCTGGGGCCAACGTCCTGACTTTC	CASSAGSGANVLTF
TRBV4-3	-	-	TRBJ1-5	TGCGCCAGCAGCCAAGAAAAGGGGCGGGGTCAGCCCCAGCATTTT	CASSQEKGRGQPQHF
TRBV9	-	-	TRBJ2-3	TGTGCCAGCAGCGTAAGACAGACAGATACGCAGTATTTT	CASSVRQTDTQYF
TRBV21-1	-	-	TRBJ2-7	TGTGCCAGCAGCAGCGGGGGGGATGGCGGAAGGAGCTCCTACGAGCAGTACTTC	CASSSGGDGGRSSYEQYF
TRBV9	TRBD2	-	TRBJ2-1	TGTGCCAGCAGTGGGCTAGCGGGGGGGACGGGTAGCAATGAGCAGTTCTTC	CASSGLAGGTGSNEQFF
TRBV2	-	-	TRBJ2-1	TGTGCCACCCCGTTCGAATCCCCCGTCGAGCAGTTCTTC	CATPFESPVEQFF
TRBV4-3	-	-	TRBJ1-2	TGCGCCAGCAGCCAAGATCGGGTTGGGGGACTCTACACCTTC	CASSQDRVGGLYTF
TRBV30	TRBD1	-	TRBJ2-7	TGTGCCTGGAGCGCTCAGCGACAGGGTACCTACGAGCAGTACTTC	CAWSAQRQGTYEQYF
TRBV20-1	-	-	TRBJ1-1	TGCAGTGCTGGGGGGGGGACTGAAGCTTTCTTT	CSAGGGTEAFF
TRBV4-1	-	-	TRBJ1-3	TGCGCCAGCAGCCAAGATTCCGACAGGACTGGAAACACCATATATTTT	CASSQDSDRTGNTIYF
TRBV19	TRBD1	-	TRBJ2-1	TGTGCCAGTACCAAGACAGGGGGCTCCTACAATGAGCAGTTCTTC	CASTKTGGSYNEQFF
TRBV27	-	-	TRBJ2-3	TGTGCCAGCAGTTTACTTAGCACAGATACGCAGTATTTT	CASSLLSTDTQYF
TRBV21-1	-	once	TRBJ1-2	TGTGCCAGCAGCAAAGGGCTCGGGGGCGGCTATGGCTACACCTTC	CASSKGLGGGYGYTF